This TCR beta chain derives from a study of T cell changes during pregnancy in multiple sclerosis. The CDR3 loop spans 12 amino acids. Losses at the gene ends were 7 bases for V and 4 bases for J; bases not matched to a gene: 1. Germline CDR1 SQVTM, CDR2 ANQGSEA. Sequenced by immunoSEQ multiplex PCR; TCRdb stores in-frame clones only, minus some. The table lists 75,000 to 100,000 clones, 90% of them singletons. This receptor was taken from a female donor in good health, enrolled as a control in a pregnancy study. V is TRBV29-1 and J is TRBJ2-3, with 11 bases that match TRBD2. Here the sequenced sample was peripheral blood, taken in the second trimester of pregnancy. DNA for the CDR3: TGCAGCGGGACTAGCGGGTCAGATACGCAGTATTTT. This sequence encodes CSGTSGSDTQYF.